The clone carrying this T cell receptor beta chain has just a few counts. The assay was immunoSEQ multiplex PCR, and TCRdb's table has in-frame clones only and misses some. In the table there are tens of thousands of clones, around 90% of which are singletons. These data are taken from a study of OX40 agonist ivuxolimab in advanced cancers. V dropped 4 bases and J dropped 3 bases, with 5 bases sitting between them. The CDR3 runs 11 residues. Germline CDR1 reads SGDLS; CDR2 reads YYNGEE. The chain carries TRBV9 and TRBJ2-7; D call uncertain. The clonotype was recovered from an adult with an advanced solid tumor such as melanoma, head and neck, liver or kidney cancer. The sample consisted of CD4+ or CD8+ T cells sorted from blood, taken in a trial of the OX40 agonist ivuxolimab. The CDR3 coding sequence is TGTGCCAGCAGCTTGGGCTACGAGCAGTACTTC. Amino acids: CASSLGYEQYF. Full variable domain (missing parts from reference TRBV9 and TRBJ2-7): DSGVTQTPKHLITATGQRVTLRCSPRSGDLSVYWYQQSLDQGLQFLIQYYNGEERAKGNILERFSAQQFPDLHSELNLSSLELGDSALYFCASSLGYEQYFGPGTRLTVT.